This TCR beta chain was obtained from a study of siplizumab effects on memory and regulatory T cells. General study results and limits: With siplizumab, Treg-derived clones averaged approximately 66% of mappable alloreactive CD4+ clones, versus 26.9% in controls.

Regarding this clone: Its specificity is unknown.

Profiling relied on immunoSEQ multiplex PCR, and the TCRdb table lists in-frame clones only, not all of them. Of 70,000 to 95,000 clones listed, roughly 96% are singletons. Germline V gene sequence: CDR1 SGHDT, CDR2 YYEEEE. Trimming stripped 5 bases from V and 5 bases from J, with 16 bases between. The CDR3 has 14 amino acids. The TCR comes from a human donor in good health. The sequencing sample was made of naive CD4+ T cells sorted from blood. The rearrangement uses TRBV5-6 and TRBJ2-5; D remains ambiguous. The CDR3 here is CASSWQGWKETQYF. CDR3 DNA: TGTGCCAGCAGTTGGCAAGGGTGGAAGGAGACCCAGTACTTC. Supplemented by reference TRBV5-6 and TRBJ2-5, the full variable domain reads DAGVTQSPTHLIKTRGQQVTLRCSPKSGHDTVSWYQQALGQGPQFIFQYYEEEERQRGNFPDRFSGHQFPNYSSELNVNALLLGDSALYLCASSWQGWKETQYFGPGTRLLVL.